Given below is one T cell receptor (beta chain) in context. These data originate in a study of T cells in Graves' hyperthyroidism and ophthalmopathy. TCR beta CDR3 regions were amplified from RNA. The primer set for the first-round RT-PCR of the TCR CDR3 was HTBI. TCRdb ran MiXCR on the multiplex PCR reads and lists one entry per CDR3 protein. Among hundreds of thousands of distinct CDR3 sequences, less than 15% were seen once, and the ten largest hold roughly 10%. Germline V gives CDR1 MNHNS, CDR2 SASEGT. The CDR3 length is 16 residues. The junction had 14 bases not matched to a gene; V was cut back by 6 bases and J by 5 bases.

The chain couples TRBV6-1 to TRBJ2-7, with 9 bases matching TRBD1. Sequencing used blood. This receptor was taken from a woman aged 18 to 35 with Graves' hyperthyroidism. The CDR3 region has the DNA TGTGCCAGCAGCGATTCCGGGACAGGGCCCCCCCACGAGCAGTACTTC. Translating gives CASSDSGTGPPHEQYF.